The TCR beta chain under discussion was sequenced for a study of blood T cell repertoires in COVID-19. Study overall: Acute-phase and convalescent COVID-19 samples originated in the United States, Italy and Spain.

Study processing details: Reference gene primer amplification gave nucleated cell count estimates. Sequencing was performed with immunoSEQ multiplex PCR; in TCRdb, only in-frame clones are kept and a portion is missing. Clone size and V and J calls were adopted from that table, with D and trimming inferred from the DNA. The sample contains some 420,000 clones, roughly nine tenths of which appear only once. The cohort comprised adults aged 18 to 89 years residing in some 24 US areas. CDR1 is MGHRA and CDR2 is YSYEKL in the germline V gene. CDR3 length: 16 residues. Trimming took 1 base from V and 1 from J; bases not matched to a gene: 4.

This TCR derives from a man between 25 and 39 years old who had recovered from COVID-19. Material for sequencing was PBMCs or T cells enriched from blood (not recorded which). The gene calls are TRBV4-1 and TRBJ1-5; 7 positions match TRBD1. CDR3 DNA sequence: TGCGCCAGCAGCCAAGTGGCGACAGGGAGCAATCAGCCCCAGCATTTT. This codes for CASSQVATGSNQPQHF.